This TCR beta chain was observed in a study of T cell responses to AZD1222 COVID-19 vaccine (dated by TCRdb to the early 2020s). Regarding the complete study: A total of under 250 trial participants underwent TCR sequencing, of whom about 200 had received two doses of AZD1222 and some 25 had received two doses of the MenACWY control vaccine. Trial participants were enrolled into age subgroups of 18-55, 56-69 and 70-plus years, which contained roughly 140, 27 and 60 TCR-sequenced participants, respectively.

The CDR3 regions of human TCRbeta chains were analyzed by immunosequencing. On the authors' methods: TCRs in the repertoires were compared against a reference library of SARS-CoV-2-specific TCRs that had been generated with the MIRA antigen-specificity platform. Breadth was defined as the fraction of unique TCRs that were SARS-CoV-2-associated, and depth was defined as the fraction of total T cells that were SARS-CoV-2-associated. Each spike-specific TCR was assigned to its reactive spike region and to a CD4 or CD8 class using the MIRA data. Log10-transformed breadth and depth values were compared by one-way ANOVA with Sidak's multiple comparisons tests. TCRdb holds this immuneACCESS table with in-frame rearrangements only. Some clones are missing; in checked studies, unresolved V genes explain under half, and the rest has no known cause. That table supplies the V and J calls and clone size; D and trimming were determined from the DNA. This sample gives 70,000 to 95,000 clones in total; 88% of them show up just once. Clones ranked in the top ten supply less than 9% of the sample.

What the research found in general, with its limitations: The vaccine-associated CD4 TCRs covered the entire spike protein, and the dominant responses fell in regions 160-218 and 743-854. Conclusions about previously exposed vaccinees were limited because only six or seven AZD1222 recipients were SARS-CoV-2 seropositive at baseline. In the small 56-69-year group, the increase in depth fell short of significance, most likely because of low power. Participants were mostly white British and included more females than males, and it was suggested by the authors that clonal diversity may have been underestimated. After two AZD1222 doses, spike-specific TCR breadth and depth were significantly higher than at day 0 and than in MenACWY recipients. Because no day 14 peak-response samples were available, repertoires were characterized only after the peak T cell response. Reportedly, almost half of the unique spike-specific TCRs recognized epitopes lying outside the regions that are mutated in the B.1.351 and B.1.1.7 variants.

Details on this clone: This receptor's antigen is unknown. There are no base qualities to consult, and no much larger clone falls within one base.

In the paper's terms, the time point label means: about 28 days (+/-7) after the second vaccine dose. AZD1222 recipients whose second dose came at about 4 weeks and those whose second dose came at about 12 weeks were combined into one group, since spike-specific TCR depth and breadth did not differ between the two schedules. Samples from vaccinated people were obtained from the UK trials COV001 and COV002, which included a single-blind randomized controlled phase 2/3 trial of AZD1222 (ChAdOx1 nCoV-19) in healthy adults. For TCRbeta chain sequencing, PBMC samples from trial participants were taken at day 0 and at day 28 after the second dose. The CDR3 measures 15 amino acids from cysteine to phenylalanine. Just CDR3 DNA is preserved here, 45 bases in frame from base 1. Between the V and J ends, shortened by 6 bases and 2 bases respectively, the junction contains 15 bases. From a lookup of the germline V gene, CDR1 and CDR2 are SGHRS and YFSETQ.

The sequences come from peripheral blood, collected 28 days after the second AZD1222 dose. This TCR came from an adult who received the AZD1222 COVID-19 vaccine. The receptor chain draws on TRBV5-1 and TRBJ2-1, with no confident D gene call. The base sequence is TGCGCCAGCACACCCTTAGAGAAACCCTACAATGAGCAGTTCTTC. The translation is CASTPLEKPYNEQFF.